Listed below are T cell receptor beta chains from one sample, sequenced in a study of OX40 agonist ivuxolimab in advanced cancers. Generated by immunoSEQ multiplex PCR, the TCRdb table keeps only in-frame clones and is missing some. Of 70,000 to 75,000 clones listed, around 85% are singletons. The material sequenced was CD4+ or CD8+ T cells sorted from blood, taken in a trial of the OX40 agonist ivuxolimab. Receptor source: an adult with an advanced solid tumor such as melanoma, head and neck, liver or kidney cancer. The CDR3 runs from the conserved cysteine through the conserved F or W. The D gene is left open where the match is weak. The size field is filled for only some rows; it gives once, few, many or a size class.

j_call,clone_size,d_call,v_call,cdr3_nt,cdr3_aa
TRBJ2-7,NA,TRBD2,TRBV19,TGTGCCAGGACTAGCGGGGTGACCTACGAGCAGTACTTC,CARTSGVTYEQYF
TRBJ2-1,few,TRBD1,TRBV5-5,TGTGCCAGCAGCTCCGTCCCGGGACAGGGGGCGACGAACAATGAGCAGTTCTTC,CASSSVPGQGATNNEQFF
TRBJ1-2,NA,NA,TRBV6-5,TGTGCCAGCAGTTACATCGAAGACAGTCCCTATGGCTACACCTTC,CASSYIEDSPYGYTF
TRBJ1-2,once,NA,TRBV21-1,TGTGCCAGCGTACGGGGGGGCGACTATGGCTACACCTTC,CASVRGGDYGYTF
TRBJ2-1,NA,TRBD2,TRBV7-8,TGTGCCAGCAGCTTAGAGCTAGCGGGGGGGAATGAGCAGTTCTTC,CASSLELAGGNEQFF
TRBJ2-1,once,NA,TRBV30,TGTGCCTGGAGTGGATCAAGCTCGGGGGAGCAGTTCTTC,CAWSGSSSGEQFF
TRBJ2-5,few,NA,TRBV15,TGTGCCACCAGCCCCCTAGGGGTCGGGTCGGAGACCCAGTACTTC,CATSPLGVGSETQYF
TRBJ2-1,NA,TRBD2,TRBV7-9,TGTGCCAGCAGTCCCCGGCGGGGGGGACGCAATGAGCAGTTCTTC,CASSPRRGGRNEQFF
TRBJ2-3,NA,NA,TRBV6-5,TGTGCCAGCAACACCCCTTCAGATACGCAGTATTTT,CASNTPSDTQYF
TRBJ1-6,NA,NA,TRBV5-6,TGTGCCAGCAGCTTTCAGGACCGAAGCTCCTATAATTCACCCCTCCACTTT,CASSFQDRSSYNSPLHF
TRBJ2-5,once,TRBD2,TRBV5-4,TGTGCCAGCAGCCGGGGACTAGCGGGAGTGGAGACCCAGTACTTC,CASSRGLAGVETQYF
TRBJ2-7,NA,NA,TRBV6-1,TGTGCCAGCAGTGAAGCTACGAGTTGGATGGGCTCTTCCTACGAGCAGTACTTC,CASSEATSWMGSSYEQYF
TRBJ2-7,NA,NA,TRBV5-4,TGTGCCAGCAGCCAAGGGGGGCGGCTTCCCGGGCAGTACTTC,CASSQGGRLPGQYF
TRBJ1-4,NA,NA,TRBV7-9,TGTGCCAGCAGCTTCGGCCGGGGGCAGATTTTTGAAAAACTGTTTTTT,CASSFGRGQIFEKLFF
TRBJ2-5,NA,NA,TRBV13,TGTGCCAGCACTGGGGGGGCTAGCGGCCAAGAGACCCAGTACTTC,CASTGGASGQETQYF
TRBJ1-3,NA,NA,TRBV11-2,TGTGCCAGCAGCCAAGGGAGGGCCTCTGGAAACACCATATATTTT,CASSQGRASGNTIYF
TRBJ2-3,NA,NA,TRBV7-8,TGTGCCAGCAGCATACGAGACCTCCGTGCAGATACGCAGTATTTT,CASSIRDLRADTQYF
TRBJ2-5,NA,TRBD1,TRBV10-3,TGTGCCATCAGTGCGGGACAGGAAGAGACCCAGTACTTC,CAISAGQEETQYF
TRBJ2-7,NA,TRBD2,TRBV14,TGTGCCAGCAGCCCCCGACTAGCGGGAGGAGGGCCCAGATGGTACTTC,CASSPRLAGGGPRWYF
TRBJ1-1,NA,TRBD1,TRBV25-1,TGTGCCAGCAGGGACAGGCTGAACACTGAAGCTTTCTTT,CASRDRLNTEAFF
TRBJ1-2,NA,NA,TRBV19,TGTGCCAGTAGTACAATACAGGGCTATGGCTACACCTTC,CASSTIQGYGYTF
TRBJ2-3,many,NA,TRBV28,TGTGCCAGCAGTTCCCTGGGGCGGACTAGCACAGATACGCAGTATTTT,CASSSLGRTSTDTQYF
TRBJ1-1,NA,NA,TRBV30,TGTGCCTGGAGGGGGGTGAACACTGAAGCTTTCTTT,CAWRGVNTEAFF
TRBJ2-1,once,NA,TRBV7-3,TGTGCCAGCAGCCCGCTGGGATGGGGTAGGGGAAGCGATGAGCAGTTCTTC,CASSPLGWGRGSDEQFF
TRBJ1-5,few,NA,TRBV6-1,TGTGCCAGCAGTGAATCCGACATTAATCATCAGCCCCAGCATTTT,CASSESDINHQPQHF
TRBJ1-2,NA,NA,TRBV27,TGTGCCAGCAGTTTATATCGGGGGACGCCTTCCTTC,CASSLYRGTPSF
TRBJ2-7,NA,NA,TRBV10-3,TGTGCCATCAGTGACCCCAGGAACTACGAGCAGTACTTC,CAISDPRNYEQYF
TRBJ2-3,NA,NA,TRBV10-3,TGTGCCACCGCGACAGGGACTAGCACAGATACGCAGTATTTT,CATATGTSTDTQYF
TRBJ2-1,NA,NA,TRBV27,TGTGCCAGCAGCCCAGGCGCCTCCTACAATGAGCAGTTCTTC,CASSPGASYNEQFF
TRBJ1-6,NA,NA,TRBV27,TGTGCCAGCAGTCCCTGGAGCTCCTATAATTCACCCCTCCACTTT,CASSPWSSYNSPLHF
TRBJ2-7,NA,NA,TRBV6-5,TGTGCCAGCAGTTACGGGTGGCAGACCTACGAGCAGTACTTC,CASSYGWQTYEQYF
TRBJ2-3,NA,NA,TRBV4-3,TGCGCCAGCAGCCAAGTCGGGGGCGCAGATACGCAGTATTTT,CASSQVGGADTQYF
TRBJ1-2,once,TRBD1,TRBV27,TGTGCCAGCAGTACTAGACAGGGCTATGGCTACACCTTC,CASSTRQGYGYTF
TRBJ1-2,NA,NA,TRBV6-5,TGTGCCAGCAGTTACTCGGCAGCGTCCTATGGCTACACCTTC,CASSYSAASYGYTF
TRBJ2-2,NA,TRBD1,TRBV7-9,TGTGCCAGCAGCCGGACAGGGGGGCGCACCGGGGAGCTGTTTTTT,CASSRTGGRTGELFF
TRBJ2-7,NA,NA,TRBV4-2,TGTGCCAGCAGCCAAGATCACCGGGGACACCAATCCTACGAGCAGTACTTC,CASSQDHRGHQSYEQYF
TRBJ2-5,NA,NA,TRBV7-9,TGTGCCAGCAGTCCAATAGGGGGGGTCGGGAAGACCCAGTACTTC,CASSPIGGVGKTQYF
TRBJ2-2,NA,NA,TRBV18,TGTGCCAGCTCACCAGGGAAGGAAACCGGGGAGCTGTTTTTT,CASSPGKETGELFF
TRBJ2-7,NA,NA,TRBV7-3,TGTGCCAGCAGCTTAACCGTGCTAGCGACCTACGAGCAGTACTTC,CASSLTVLATYEQYF
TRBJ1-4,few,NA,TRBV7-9,TGTGCCAGCAGCCCGGCAGACAGCGCAACTAATGAAAAACTGTTTTTT,CASSPADSATNEKLFF
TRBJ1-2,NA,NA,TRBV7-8,TGTGCCAGCAGCTTATACACGGGGGGCGACTATGGCTACACCTTC,CASSLYTGGDYGYTF
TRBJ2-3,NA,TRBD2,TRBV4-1,TGCGCCAGCAGCCGGACTAGCGGGGTTGCAGATACGCAGTATTTT,CASSRTSGVADTQYF